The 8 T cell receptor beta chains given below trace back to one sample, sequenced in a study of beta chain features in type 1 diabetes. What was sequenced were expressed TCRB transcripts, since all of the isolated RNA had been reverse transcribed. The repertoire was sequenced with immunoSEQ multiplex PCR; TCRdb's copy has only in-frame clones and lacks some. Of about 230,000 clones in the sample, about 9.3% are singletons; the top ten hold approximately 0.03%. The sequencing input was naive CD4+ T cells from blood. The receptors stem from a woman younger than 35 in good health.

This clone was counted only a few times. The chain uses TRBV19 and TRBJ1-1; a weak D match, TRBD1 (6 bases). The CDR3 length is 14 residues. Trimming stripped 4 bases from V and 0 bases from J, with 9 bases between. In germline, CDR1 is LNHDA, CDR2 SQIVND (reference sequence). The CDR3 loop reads CASSRQVLNTEAFF. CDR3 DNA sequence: TGTGCCAGTAGTAGACAGGTATTGAACACTGAAGCTTTCTTT.

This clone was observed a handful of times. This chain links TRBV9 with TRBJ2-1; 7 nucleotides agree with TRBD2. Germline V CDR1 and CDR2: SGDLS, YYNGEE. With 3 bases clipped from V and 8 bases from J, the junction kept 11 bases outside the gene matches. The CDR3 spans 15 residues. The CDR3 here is CASSGLAGVGDEQFF. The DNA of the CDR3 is TGTGCCAGCAGCGGGTTAGCGGGCGTCGGCGATGAGCAGTTCTTC.

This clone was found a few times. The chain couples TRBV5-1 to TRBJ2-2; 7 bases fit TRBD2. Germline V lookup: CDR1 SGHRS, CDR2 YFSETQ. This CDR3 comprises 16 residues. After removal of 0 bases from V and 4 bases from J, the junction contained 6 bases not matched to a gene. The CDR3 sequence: CASSLERGRGTGELFF. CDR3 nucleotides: TGCGCCAGCAGCTTGGAGCGGGGTCGAGGCACCGGGGAGCTGTTTTTT.

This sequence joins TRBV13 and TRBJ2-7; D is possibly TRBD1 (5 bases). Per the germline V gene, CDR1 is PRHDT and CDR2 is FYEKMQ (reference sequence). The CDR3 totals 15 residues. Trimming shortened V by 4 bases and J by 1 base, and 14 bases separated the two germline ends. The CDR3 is CASSSRHKGSYEQYF. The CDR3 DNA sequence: TGTGCCAGCAGCTCCCGACATAAGGGGTCCTACGAGCAGTACTTC.

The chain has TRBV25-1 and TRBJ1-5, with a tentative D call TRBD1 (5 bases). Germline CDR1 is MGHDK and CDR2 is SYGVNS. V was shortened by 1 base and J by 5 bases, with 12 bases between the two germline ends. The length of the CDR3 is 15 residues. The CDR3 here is CASSESGRPDQPQHF. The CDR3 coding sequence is TGTGCCAGCAGTGAATCAGGGCGGCCGGATCAGCCCCAGCATTTT.

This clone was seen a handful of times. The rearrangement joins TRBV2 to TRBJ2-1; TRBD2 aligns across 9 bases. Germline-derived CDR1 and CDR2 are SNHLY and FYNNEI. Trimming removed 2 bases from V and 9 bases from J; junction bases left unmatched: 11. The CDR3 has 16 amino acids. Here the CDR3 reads CASSENGLAGSGEQFF. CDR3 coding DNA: TGTGCCAGCAGTGAAAATGGGCTAGCGGGGTCTGGTGAGCAGTTCTTC. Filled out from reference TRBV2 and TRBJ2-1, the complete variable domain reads EPEVTQTPSHQVTQMGQEVILRCVPISNHLYFYWYRQILGQKVEFLVSFYNNEISEKSEIFDDQFSVERPDGSNFTLKIRSTKLEDSAMYFCASSENGLAGSGEQFFGPGTRLTVL.

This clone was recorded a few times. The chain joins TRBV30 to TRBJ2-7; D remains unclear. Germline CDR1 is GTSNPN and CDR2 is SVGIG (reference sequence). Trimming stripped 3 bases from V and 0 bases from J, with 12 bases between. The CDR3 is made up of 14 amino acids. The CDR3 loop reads CAWSVSTYSYEQYF. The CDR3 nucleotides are TGTGCCTGGAGCGTATCGACATACTCCTACGAGCAGTACTTC.

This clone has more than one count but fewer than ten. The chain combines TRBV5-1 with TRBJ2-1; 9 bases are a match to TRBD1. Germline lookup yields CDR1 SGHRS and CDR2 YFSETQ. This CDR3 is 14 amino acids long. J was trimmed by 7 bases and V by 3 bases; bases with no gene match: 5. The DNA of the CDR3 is TGCGCCAGCAGCTGGGACAGGGCGAAGAATGAGCAGTTCTTC. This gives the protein CASSWDRAKNEQFF.